This TCR beta chain originates from a study of T cell responses to AZD1222 COVID-19 vaccine. Findings of the study overall: Donors were chiefly white British, with a greater number of females, and clonal diversity was perhaps underestimated.

Clones were read by immunoSEQ multiplex PCR, and TCRdb kept only the in-frame ones, dropping some. The top ten clones hold under 6.5% of a sample with over 150,000 clones, about nine tenths of them seen once. The count of this clone is one. Its antigen is undetermined. The receptor was isolated from an adult in good health. The specimen comprised peripheral blood, sampled on day 0 of AZD1222 vaccination.

The CDR3 DNA sequence: TGTGCCTGGAGTCCCTCGCCCGGGACAGGGGACACCGGGGAGCTGTTTTTT. It yields the protein CAWSPSPGTGDTGELFF. This rearrangement joins TRBV30 to TRBJ2-2; TRBD1 aligns across 10 bases. The CDR3 runs 17 residues. The V and J ends lost 2 bases and 3 bases, in that order; junction bases with no gene match: 9. Germline V CDR1 and CDR2: GTSNPN, SVGIG (reference sequence).